Only a few counts were recorded for the clone carrying this T cell receptor (beta chain). It was RNA transcripts that yielded the amplified TCR beta CDR3 regions. In the first-round RT-PCR of the TCR CDR3, the HTBI primer set was used. MiXCR, run by TCRdb on the multiplex PCR reads, gives a single entry per CDR3 protein. The table lists about 480,000 distinct CDR3 sequences, around a fifth of them singletons, with about half in the top ten. Ophthalmopathy cases met thresholds of Clinical Activity Score at least 3, NOSPECS grade at least 4 and duration under 3 months. Diagnoses were established using clinical symptoms, serum thyroxine and TRAb, thyroid ultrasound and orbital computed tomography. This sample is part of a study of T cells in Graves' hyperthyroidism and ophthalmopathy. Germline lookup yields CDR1 SGDLS and CDR2 YYNGEE. CDR3 size: 17 residues. Trimming took 0 bases from V and 6 from J; bases not matched to a gene: 11.

The genes are TRBV9 and TRBJ2-1; 8 nucleotides match TRBD2. This clonotype originated in a woman between 65 and 79 years old with Graves' ophthalmopathy. Sample: blood. In DNA, the CDR3 is TGTGCCAGCAGCGTAGGAGGGGGACTAGGAAGGTTCAATGAGCAGTTCTTC. It yields the protein CASSVGGGLGRFNEQFF.